Listed below are T cell receptor beta chains from one sample, sequenced in a study of blood T cell repertoires in COVID-19. Produced via immunoSEQ multiplex PCR; TCRdb's table is partial and in-frame only. Of 120,000 or so clones listed, around 82% are singletons. Sample: peripheral blood. Receptor source: a man aged 80 or over with active or convalescent COVID-19. Both conserved end residues are part of each CDR3. A D gene is named only where the DNA matches it firmly. Size is omitted from some rows. Given values are once, few, many or a class for expanded clones.

V gene	D gene	clone size	J gene	CDR3 DNA	CDR3 protein
TRBV19	.	.	TRBJ2-7	TGTGCCAGTAGTAATACAGGGCCGGCCTTAGACGAGCAGTACTTC	CASSNTGPALDEQYF
TRBV29-1	TRBD1	.	TRBJ1-2	TGCAGCGCGAACCCCGGACAGGGGGACTATGGCTACACCTTC	CSANPGQGDYGYTF
TRBV18	.	.	TRBJ1-5	TGTGCCAGCTCACCATCAGGGAATAGCAATCAGCCCCAGCATTTT	CASSPSGNSNQPQHF
TRBV5-6	.	.	TRBJ1-1	TGTGCCAGCAGCTTTATTCAGGGGAGGAACACTGAAGCTTTCTTT	CASSFIQGRNTEAFF
TRBV2	.	.	TRBJ1-3	TGTGCCAGCAGTGTGATTAGGCAGGGCTCTGGAAACACCATATATTTT	CASSVIRQGSGNTIYF
TRBV18	.	.	TRBJ2-2	TGTGCCAGCTCACCACCGTCTATGGAGACCGGGGAGCTGTTTTTT	CASSPPSMETGELFF
TRBV7-2	TRBD2	.	TRBJ2-7	TGTGCCAGCAGCCCTCGGGGGGGCCAGGACGAGCAGTACTTC	CASSPRGGQDEQYF
TRBV3-1/TRBV3-2	TRBD1	.	TRBJ1-2	TGTGCCAGCAGCCCAGCCGGGCTACAGGGGGCGAGTGGCTACACCTTC	CASSPAGLQGASGYTF
TRBV9	.	.	TRBJ1-5	TGTGCCAGCAGCCCCCAACCAACAGATCAGCCCCAGCATTTT	CASSPQPTDQPQHF
TRBV7-2	.	.	TRBJ2-5	TGTGCCAGCAGCTTAGATTGGACAGCGCCGACCCAGTACTTC	CASSLDWTAPTQYF
TRBV2	TRBD2	.	TRBJ2-3	TGTGCCAGCAGGTTTAGCGGGAGCACAGATACGCAGTATTTT	CASRFSGSTDTQYF
TRBV4-1	TRBD2	.	TRBJ2-3	TGCGCCAGCAGCTTGGGACTAGCGGATAGCACAGATACGCAGTATTTT	CASSLGLADSTDTQYF
TRBV6-5	.	once	TRBJ1-1	TGTGCCAGCAGCGCCGGGGGAAACACTGAAGCTTTCTTT	CASSAGGNTEAFF
TRBV7-2	.	.	TRBJ1-6	TGTGCCAGCAGCTTAGGACAGGTAGTTAATTCACCCCTCCACTTT	CASSLGQVVNSPLHF
TRBV3-1/TRBV3-2	TRBD1	.	TRBJ2-3	TGTGCCAGTATCGACCGGGACAGGGGGCAAGATACGCAGTATTTT	CASIDRDRGQDTQYF
TRBV7-9	TRBD1	.	TRBJ1-1	TGTGCCAGCAGCTTTTGGACAGGGGTAGAGATCACTGAAGCTTTCTTT	CASSFWTGVEITEAFF
TRBV3-1/TRBV3-2	TRBD2	.	TRBJ2-3	TGTGCCAGCAGCCTACTAGCGGGGGGTGCAGATACGCAGTATTTT	CASSLLAGGADTQYF